A single TCR beta chain is shown here with its context. Per the germline V gene, CDR1 is GTSNPN and CDR2 is SVGIG (reference sequence). V lost 3 bases and J 9 bases, leaving 18 bases between the germline ends. The CDR3 runs to 14 residues. This sample stems from a study of T cell responses to AZD1222 COVID-19 vaccine. The table came from immunoSEQ multiplex PCR; TCRdb's copy has only in-frame clones and leaves some out. The data contain around 130,000 clones, 86% of them seen just once; the ten biggest clones take up around 12%. This chain links TRBV30 with TRBJ1-3; TRBD1 is a possible D gene (5 bases). The input for sequencing was peripheral blood, taken on day 0 of AZD1222 vaccination. This sequence was found in an adult in good health. The CDR3 is CAWSQPTGPRTIYF. The CDR3 nucleotides are TGTGCCTGGAGCCAACCTACGGGACCTCGCACCATATATTTT.